The 16 T cell receptor beta chains reported below all come from one sample, sequenced in a study of blood T cells in healthy people across ages. A second about 7 to 11 cycle PCR used barcoded and J-beta primers. Using its own MiXCR run on the 5' RACE reads, TCRdb lists one record per CDR3 protein. The repertoire consists of 600,000 to 800,000 distinct CDR3 sequences, with roughly half occurring once and the leading ten covering about 14%. The sample taken for sequencing was blood. Receptors originate from a woman aged 80 or over in good health.

There are many counts of this clonotype. J is TRBJ2-3 and V is TRBV7-9; 9 bases match TRBD2. CDR1 and CDR2 from the germline V gene are SEHNR and FQNEAQ (reference sequence). This CDR3 is 17 amino acids long. V trimming: 2 bases; J trimming: 2 bases; junction bases outside the gene matches: 8. The CDR3 bases are TGTGCCAGCAGCTTACCGCTGACTAGCGGACTCACAGATACGCAGTATTTT. Translating it yields CASSLPLTSGLTDTQYF.

This clonotype was seen only a few times. The junction departs from germline at one end; a sequencing error may be responsible. The J gene is TRBJ1-4, the V gene TRBV14; maybe TRBD1 (5 bases). CDR1 is SGHDN, CDR2 FVKESK, per germline. This CDR3 comprises 15 residues. The DNA for the CDR3 is TGTTCCAGCAGCCGGCAGGGACGGACTAATGAAAAACTGTTTTTT. Protein sequence: CSSSRQGRTNEKLFF. The full variable domain, with the rest looked up from reference TRBV14 and TRBJ1-4, is EAGVTQFPSHSVIEKGQTVTLRCDPISGHDNLYWYRRVMGKEIKFLLHFVKESKQDESGMPNNRFLAERTGGTYSTLKVQPAELEDSGVYFCSSSRQGRTNEKLFFGSGTQLSVL.

This clonotype was counted a few times. J is TRBJ2-7 and V is TRBV29-1; no clear D. The last part of the DNA fits TRBJ2-5 better; the J call may be wrong. CDR1 and CDR2 (germline): SQVTM, ANQGSEA. The CDR3 is 12 amino acids. The CDR3 nucleotides read TGCAGCGTTCGGAGTTCCCAAGAGACCCAGTACTTC. Protein sequence: CSVRSSQETQYF.

A single count supports this clonotype. This chain connects TRBV27 to TRBJ1-1, with 7 bases identical to TRBD1. The CDR3 length is 16 residues. V shed 0 bases, J shed 1 base, and the junction held 5 bases outside the gene matches. CDR1 and CDR2 from the germline V gene are MNHEY and SMNVEV (reference sequence). The CDR3 sequence: CASSLSGGQANTEAFF. The CDR3 DNA follows: TGTGCCAGCAGTTTATCAGGGGGCCAAGCGAACACTGAAGCTTTCTTT.

In the case of this clonotype: This may be a read error: a much more frequent sequence differs by one nucleotide. The chain carries TRBV20-1 and TRBJ2-7; no reliable D call. Germline-derived CDR1 and CDR2 are DFQATT and SNEGSKA (reference sequence). The CDR3 length is 15 residues. V was trimmed by 0 bases and J by 2 bases, leaving 14 bases between them. The CDR3 DNA reads TGCAGTGCTAGAGAAGGAGTACCTAGTACCTACGAGCAGTACTTC. It specifies CSAREGVPSTYEQYF.

To note about this clonotype: This likely comes from a read error, as the CDR3 has no conserved phenylalanine or tryptophan at its end. This chain uses TRBV4-3 with TRBJ2-5; D unresolved. Trimming removed 0 bases from V and 3 bases from J, with 14 bases in between. Germline CDR1 reads LGHNA; CDR2 reads YSLEER. CDR3 length equals 16 residues. The CDR3 DNA reads TGCGCCAGCAGCCAAGATCGGTCCGCCGGAGAAGAGACCCAGTACATC. Protein product: CASSQDRSAGEETQYI.

V is TRBV6-1 and J is TRBJ2-5; D might be TRBD2 (6 bases). The length of the CDR3 is 13 residues. Germline assignment: CDR1 MNHNS and CDR2 SASEGT. The germline V and J ends were trimmed by 3 bases and 4 bases, with 9 bases remaining between them. The CDR3 loop is CASSDRGTETQYF. In DNA form, the CDR3 reads TGTGCCAGCAGTGATCGGGGGACAGAGACCCAGTACTTC.

This clonotype was detected many times. This chain uses TRBV18 with TRBJ2-4; D is unresolved. CDR3 length equals 15 residues. Germline CDR1 reads KGHSH; CDR2 reads LQKENI. Trimming removed 5 bases at V and 0 bases at J, with 11 bases between. Here the CDR3 reads CASSMELVAKNIQYF. The CDR3 nucleotides are TGTGCCAGCTCAATGGAGCTAGTAGCCAAAAACATTCAGTACTTC.

With respect to this clonotype: Possible read error: a much larger clone is one base away. The chain recombines TRBV7-2 with TRBJ2-1; TRBD2 agrees at 8 bases. The CDR3 is made up of 15 amino acids. J gave up 4 bases and V 5 bases, and 7 bases lay outside the gene matches. CDR1 SGHTA and CDR2 FQGNSA come from the germline V gene. DNA of the CDR3: TGTGCCAGCAGCACTCAAGGCGGGGGGTACAATGAGCAGTTCTTC. Translation gives CASSTQGGGYNEQFF.

This clonotype has only a few counts. The chain employs TRBV18 and TRBJ2-4; D is unresolved. The end of the DNA fits TRBJ2-7 better, so the J call may be wrong. Per the germline V gene, CDR1 is KGHSH and CDR2 is LQKENI. The CDR3 sequence is 14 residues long. DNA of the CDR3: TGTGCCAGCTCAAGTGGCGGATCCGAGAGCGAGCAGTACTTC. It is translated as CASSSGGSESEQYF.

The genes are TRBV27 and TRBJ2-3; TRBD1 agrees at 7 bases. The junction had 10 bases not matched to a gene; V was cut back by 4 bases and J by 3 bases. The CDR3 runs 16 residues. The germline gives CDR1 MNHEY, CDR2 SMNVEV (reference sequence). Here the CDR3 DNA reads TGTGCCAGCAGTTCCAACAGGGGTCGCTCAACAGATACGCAGTATTTT. Protein: CASSSNRGRSTDTQYF.

The DNA of the CDR3 is TGTGCCAGCAACGACGGGTGGAATAACTATGGCTACACCTTC. Translated: CASNDGWNNYGYTF. The chain links TRBV6-2 or TRBV6-3 to TRBJ1-2; D gene ambiguous. Germline CDR1 and CDR2: MNHEY and SVGEGT. CDR3 length: 14 residues. The germline V and J ends were trimmed by 7 bases and 1 base, with 13 bases remaining between them.

Comments on this clonotype: Being one base from a much bigger clone, this may be a read error. The CDR3 here is CAISESGQKYSEQFF. CDR3 in DNA: TGTGCCATCAGTGAGTCGGGACAGAAATACAGTGAGCAGTTCTTC. The chain uses TRBV10-3 and TRBJ2-1; 7 bases are shared with TRBD1. The CDR3 consists of 15 residues. Per germline, CDR1 ENHRY and CDR2 SYGVKD.

This clonotype has a single count. The chain has TRBV20-1 and TRBJ2-3; perhaps TRBD2 as D (6 bases). This CDR3 contains 14 residues. Trimming shortened V by 5 bases and J by 0 bases, and 12 bases separated the two germline ends. Germline V gene sequence: CDR1 DFQATT, CDR2 SNEGSKA (reference sequence). Here the CDR3 DNA reads TGCAGTGCTGTAACGGGACTCAGCACAGATACGCAGTATTTT. Residues: CSAVTGLSTDTQYF.

Comments on this clonotype: A junction end diverges from the germline sequence, so it may reflect a read error. The chain employs TRBV12-3 or TRBV12-4 and TRBJ2-7, with D tentatively TRBD1 or TRBD2 (6 bases each). The CDR3 has 14 residues. DNA for the CDR3: TGTGCCAGCAGGTTAGGGGGGCCAGGGTACGAGCAGTACTTC. Protein: CASRLGGPGYEQYF.

The gene calls are TRBV11-2 and TRBJ2-7, with D uncertain. Germline assignment: CDR1 SGHAT and CDR2 FQNNGV. The V end was cut by 0 bases, the J end by 6 bases, with 9 bases between. This CDR3 comprises 13 residues. The CDR3: CASSLESGREQYF. The CDR3, as DNA: TGTGCCAGCAGCTTAGAATCCGGGCGCGAGCAGTACTTC. Looking up the rest from reference TRBV11-2 and TRBJ2-7 gives the full variable domain: EAGVAQSPRYKIIEKRQSVAFWCNPISGHATLYWYQQILGQGPKLLIQFQNNGVVDDSQLPKDRFSAERLKGVDSTLKIQPAKLEDSAVYLCASSLESGREQYFGPGTRLTVT.